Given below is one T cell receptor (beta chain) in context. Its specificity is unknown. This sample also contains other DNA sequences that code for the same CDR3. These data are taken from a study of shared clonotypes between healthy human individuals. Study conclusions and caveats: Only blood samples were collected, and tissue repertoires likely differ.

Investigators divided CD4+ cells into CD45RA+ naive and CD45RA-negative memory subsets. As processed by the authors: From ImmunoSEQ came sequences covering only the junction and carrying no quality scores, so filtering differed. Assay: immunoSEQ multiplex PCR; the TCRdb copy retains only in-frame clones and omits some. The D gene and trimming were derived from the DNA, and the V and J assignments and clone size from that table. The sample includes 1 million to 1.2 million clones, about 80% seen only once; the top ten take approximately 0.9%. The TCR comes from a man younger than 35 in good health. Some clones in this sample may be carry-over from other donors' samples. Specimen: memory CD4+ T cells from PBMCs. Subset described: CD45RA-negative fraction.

CDR3 DNA: TGTGCCAGCAGTCGGACAGGGGGGTACACCGGGGAGCTGTTTTTT. It codes for CASSRTGGYTGELFF. This chain connects TRBV28 to TRBJ2-2, with TRBD1 identical over 10 bases. This CDR3 is 15 amino acids long. Unmatched junction bases numbered 3, after V lost 5 bases and J lost 3 bases. Looked up from germline, CDR1 is MDHEN and CDR2 is SYDVKM.